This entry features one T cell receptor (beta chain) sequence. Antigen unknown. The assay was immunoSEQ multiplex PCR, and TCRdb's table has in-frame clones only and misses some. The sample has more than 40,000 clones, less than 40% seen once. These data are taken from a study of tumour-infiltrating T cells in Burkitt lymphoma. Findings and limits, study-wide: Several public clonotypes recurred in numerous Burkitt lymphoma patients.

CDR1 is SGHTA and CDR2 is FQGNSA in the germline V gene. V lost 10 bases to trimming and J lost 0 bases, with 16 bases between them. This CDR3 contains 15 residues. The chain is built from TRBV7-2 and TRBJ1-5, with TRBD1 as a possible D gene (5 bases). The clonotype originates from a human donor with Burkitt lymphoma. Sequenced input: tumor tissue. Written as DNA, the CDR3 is TGTGCCAAAAAGGAATCCGGGACTAGCAATCAGCCCCAGCATTTT. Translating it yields CAKKESGTSNQPQHF.